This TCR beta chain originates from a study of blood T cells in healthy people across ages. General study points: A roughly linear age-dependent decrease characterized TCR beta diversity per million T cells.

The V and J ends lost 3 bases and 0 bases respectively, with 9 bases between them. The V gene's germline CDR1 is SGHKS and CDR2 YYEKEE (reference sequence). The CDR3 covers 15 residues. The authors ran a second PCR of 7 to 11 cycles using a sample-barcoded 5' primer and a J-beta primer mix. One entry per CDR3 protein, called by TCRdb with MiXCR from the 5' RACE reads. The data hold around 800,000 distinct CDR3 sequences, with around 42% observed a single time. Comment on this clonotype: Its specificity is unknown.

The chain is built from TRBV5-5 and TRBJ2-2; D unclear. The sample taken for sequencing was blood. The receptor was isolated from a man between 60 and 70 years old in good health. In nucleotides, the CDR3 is TGTGCCAGCAGCTCAATTACCGCGAACACCGGGGAGCTGTTTTTT. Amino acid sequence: CASSSITANTGELFF.